This T cell receptor (beta chain) comes out of a study of blood T cell repertoires in COVID-19. The CDR3 runs 15 residues. Trimming cost V 5 bases and J 4 bases; bases outside gene matches: 8. CDR1 MNHEY and CDR2 SVGAGI come from the germline V gene. TCRdb keeps only in-frame clones here, not all; method: immunoSEQ multiplex PCR. The table has roughly 250,000 clones, 75% to 90% seen once. This TCR was recovered from a woman aged 40 to 49 with acute or convalescent COVID-19. Sequencing used peripheral blood. The chain carries TRBV6-5 and TRBJ1-2, with 9 bases that match TRBD1. The CDR3 DNA reads TGTGCCAGCAGTCCAAACAGGGGGCGTCCCTATGGCTACACCTTC. Translation gives CASSPNRGRPYGYTF.